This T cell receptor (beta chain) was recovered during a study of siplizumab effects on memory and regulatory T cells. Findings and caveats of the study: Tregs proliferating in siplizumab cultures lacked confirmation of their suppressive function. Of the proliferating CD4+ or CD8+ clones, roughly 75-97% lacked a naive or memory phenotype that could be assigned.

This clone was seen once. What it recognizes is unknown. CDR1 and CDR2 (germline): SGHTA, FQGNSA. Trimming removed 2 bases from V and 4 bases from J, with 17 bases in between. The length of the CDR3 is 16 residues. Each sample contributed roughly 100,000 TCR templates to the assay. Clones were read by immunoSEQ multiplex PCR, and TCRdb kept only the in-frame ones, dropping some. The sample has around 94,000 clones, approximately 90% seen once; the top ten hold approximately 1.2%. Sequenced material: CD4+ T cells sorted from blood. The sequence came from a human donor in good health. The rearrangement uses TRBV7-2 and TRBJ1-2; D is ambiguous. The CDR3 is CASSLYRTDPSYGYTF. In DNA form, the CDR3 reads TGTGCCAGCAGCTTATACCGGACGGACCCTTCCTATGGCTACACCTTC.